Below, 17 T cell receptor beta chains from the same sample are listed, as sequenced in a study of blood T cell repertoires in COVID-19. TCRdb's table, derived via immunoSEQ multiplex PCR, lists solely in-frame clones and lacks some. In the table there are a few hundred thousand clones, roughly 86% of which are singletons. The sample comprised peripheral blood. These receptors were obtained from a woman aged 45-65 years who had recovered from COVID-19.

The V gene is TRBV28, the J gene TRBJ2-7, with a tentative D call TRBD2 (6 bases). Germline CDR1 reads MDHEN; CDR2 reads SYDVKM. The V end was cut by 1 base, the J end by 7 bases, with 14 bases between. There are 14 residues in the CDR3. The CDR3 nucleotides read TGTGCCAGCAGTTTATCGGGGGTCGGGTATGAGCAGTACTTC. Translated, it gives CASSLSGVGYEQYF.

The V and J genes are TRBV30 and TRBJ1-1, with D perhaps TRBD1 (5 bases). The CDR3 extends over 12 amino acids. CDR1 and CDR2 from the germline V gene are GTSNPN and SVGIG (reference sequence). V lost 5 bases and J 4 bases, leaving 11 bases between the germline ends. CDR3 nucleotide sequence: TGTGCCTGGGGGGGACTGGTCACTGAAGCTTTCTTT. It translates to CAWGGLVTEAFF.

This sequence joins TRBV6-2 or TRBV6-3 and TRBJ1-2; TRBD1 is a possible D gene (6 bases). V lost 0 bases and J lost 6, with 23 bases in between. This CDR3 spans 18 amino acids. In germline, CDR1 is MNHEY, CDR2 SVGEGT. CDR3 coding DNA: TGTGCCAGCAGTTACTCACTTCCCAGGGGAGACGTTCGGAATGGCTACACCTTC. It is translated as CASSYSLPRGDVRNGYTF.

The chain joins TRBV28 to TRBJ2-7; weak D call: TRBD2 (6 bases). Trimming removed 6 bases from V and 4 bases from J, with 19 bases in between. The germline CDR1 and CDR2 sequences are MDHEN and SYDVKM. The CDR3 is 15 amino acids. DNA for the CDR3: TGTGCCAGCAGCCCTGGGGGGACTGGGAAATACGAGCAGTACTTC. Translating it yields CASSPGGTGKYEQYF. Using reference TRBV28 and TRBJ2-7 for the parts outside the CDR3, the full variable domain is DVKVTQSSRYLVKRTGEKVFLECVQDMDHENMFWYRQDPGLGLRLIYFSYDVKMKEKGDIPEGYSVSREKKERFSLILESASTNQTSMYLCASSPGGTGKYEQYFGPGTRLTVT.

The chain links TRBV19 to TRBJ2-3, with 8 bases aligning to TRBD2. Germline trimming cut 4 bases from V and 9 bases from J; bases unmatched to any gene: 9. CDR3 length: 14 residues. CDR1 and CDR2 from the germline V gene are LNHDA and SQIVND (reference sequence). The CDR3 loop is CASSTGRGGGTQYF. CDR3 DNA sequence: TGTGCCAGTAGTACGGGACGGGGCGGGGGGACGCAGTATTTT.

This rearrangement joins TRBV7-2 to TRBJ1-1; D is unclear. Trimming stripped 5 bases from V and 10 bases from J, with 14 bases between. The V gene's germline CDR1 is SGHTA and CDR2 FQGNSA. The CDR3 length is 12 residues. Here the CDR3 reads CASSPFRRGAFF. The CDR3 DNA is TGTGCCAGCAGCCCCTTCAGACGGGGAGCTTTCTTT.

The V gene is TRBV19, the J gene TRBJ1-1; maybe TRBD1 (5 bases). The germline CDR1 and CDR2 sequences are LNHDA and SQIVND (reference sequence). CDR3 length: 13 residues. The V end lost 1 base, the J end lost 6 bases, and 9 bases lay between the germline ends. This CDR3 is CASSIVGRAEAFF. The CDR3 DNA sequence: TGTGCCAGTAGTATAGTCGGCAGGGCTGAAGCTTTCTTT.

The chain uses TRBV6-2 or TRBV6-3 and TRBJ1-5; perhaps TRBD1 as D (5 bases). Deletions cut 0 bases from V and 6 bases from J, with 9 bases between. The CDR3 consists of 14 residues. Germline-derived CDR1 and CDR2 are MNHEY and SVGEGT. The CDR3 spells CASSYSRVSQPQHF. The DNA of the CDR3 is TGTGCCAGCAGTTACTCCAGGGTAAGTCAGCCCCAGCATTTT.

The CDR3 sequence is CSANRATNEKLFF. Here the CDR3 DNA reads TGCAGCGCCAACAGGGCGACTAATGAAAAACTGTTTTTT. The chain has TRBV29-1 and TRBJ1-4, with D tentatively TRBD1 (6 bases). The CDR3 sequence is 13 residues long. The germline V and J ends were trimmed by 7 bases and 2 bases, with 11 bases remaining between them. Germline CDR1 SQVTM, CDR2 ANQGSEA. Supplemented by reference TRBV29-1 and TRBJ1-4, the full variable domain reads SAVISQKPSRDICQRGTSLTIQCQVDSQVTMMFWYRQQPGQSLTLIATANQGSEATYESGFVIDKFPISRPNLTFSTLTVSNMSPEDSSIYLCSANRATNEKLFFGSGTQLSVL.

The chain links TRBV18 to TRBJ2-3, with TRBD2 matching 13 bases. Germline V lookup: CDR1 KGHSH, CDR2 LQKENI. The length of the CDR3 is 15 residues. Germline trimming cut 8 bases from V and 2 bases from J; bases unmatched to any gene: 4. DNA of the CDR3: TGTGCCAGCCAGACTAGCGGGGGGCACACAGATACGCAGTATTTT. This codes for CASQTSGGHTDTQYF.

The V call is TRBV27, the J call TRBJ2-7, with D perhaps TRBD2 (6 bases). The V end lost 6 bases, the J end lost 5 bases, and 23 bases lay between the germline ends. This CDR3 is built from 16 residues. Germline loops: CDR1 MNHEY, CDR2 SMNVEV (reference sequence). This chain's CDR3 is CASSTLAAVGRHEQYF. CDR3 in DNA: TGTGCCAGCAGCACGTTAGCGGCCGTGGGGAGGCACGAGCAGTACTTC.

V usage is TRBV2 and J usage is TRBJ2-2, with a possible D match to TRBD2 (6 bases). Germline CDR1 SNHLY, CDR2 FYNNEI. The V gene lost 6 bases and the J gene lost 7 bases, with 12 bases spanning the gap. The CDR3 has 13 residues. CDR3: CASRRGSVGELFF. CDR3 bases: TGTGCCAGCAGACGGGGGTCAGTCGGGGAGCTGTTTTTT.

The V call is TRBV28, the J call TRBJ1-2; TRBD1 agrees at 8 bases. V shed 9 bases, J shed 8 bases, and the junction held 5 bases outside the gene matches. CDR1 is MDHEN, CDR2 SYDVKM, per germline. CDR3 size: 11 residues. The CDR3: CASTRGLGYTF. CDR3 bases: TGTGCCAGTACCAGGGGGCTCGGCTACACCTTC.

V and J are TRBV11-2 and TRBJ2-5; 16 bases are shared with TRBD2. With 5 bases clipped from V and 5 bases from J, the junction kept 5 bases outside the gene matches. This CDR3 is built from 16 residues. CDR1 is SGHAT and CDR2 is FQNNGV in the germline V gene. The CDR3: CASSLMGLAGGETQYF. The CDR3, as DNA: TGTGCCAGCAGCCTCATGGGACTAGCGGGGGGGGAGACCCAGTACTTC.

This clone showed up just a few times. The identical CDR3 is also encoded by other nucleotide sequences in the sample. The chain employs TRBV4-3 and TRBJ2-5; D remains unclear. Germline-derived CDR1 and CDR2 are LGHNA and YSLEER. This CDR3 contains 13 residues. The V end lost 0 bases, the J end lost 1 base, and 3 bases lay between the germline ends. The CDR3 loop is CASSQDSQETQYF. In DNA form, the CDR3 reads TGCGCCAGCAGCCAAGATAGCCAAGAGACCCAGTACTTC.

V is TRBV5-1 and J is TRBJ2-7, with 15 nucleotides matching TRBD2. The CDR3 extends over 16 amino acids. From germline, CDR1 is SGHRS and CDR2 YFSETQ. The ends lost 4 bases at V and 4 bases at J; junction bases unmatched: 6. CDR3 sequence reads: CASSPGTSGGLYEQYF. The CDR3, as DNA: TGCGCCAGCAGCCCAGGGACTAGCGGGGGGCTTTACGAGCAGTACTTC.

V gene TRBV28 combines with J gene TRBJ2-1, with 11 bases aligning to TRBD2. Germline loops: CDR1 MDHEN, CDR2 SYDVKM. The CDR3 length is 16 residues. Trimming at V came to 4 bases and at J to 5 bases, leaving 7 bases not matched to a gene. The CDR3 sequence: CASSSVAGGFHNEQFF. The CDR3 DNA follows: TGTGCCAGCAGTTCAGTAGCGGGAGGGTTCCACAATGAGCAGTTCTTC.